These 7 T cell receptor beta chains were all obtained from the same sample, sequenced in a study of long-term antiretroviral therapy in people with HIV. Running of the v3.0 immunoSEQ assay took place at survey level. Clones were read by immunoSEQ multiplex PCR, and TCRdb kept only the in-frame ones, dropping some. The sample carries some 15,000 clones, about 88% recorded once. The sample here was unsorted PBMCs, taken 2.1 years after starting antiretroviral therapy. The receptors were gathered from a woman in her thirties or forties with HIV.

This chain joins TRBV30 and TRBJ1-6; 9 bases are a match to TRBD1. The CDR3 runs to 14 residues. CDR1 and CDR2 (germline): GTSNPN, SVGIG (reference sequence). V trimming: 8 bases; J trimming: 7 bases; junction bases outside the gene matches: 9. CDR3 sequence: CARKVGTGNSPLHF. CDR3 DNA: TGTGCCAGAAAGGTTGGGACAGGGAATTCACCCCTCCACTTT.

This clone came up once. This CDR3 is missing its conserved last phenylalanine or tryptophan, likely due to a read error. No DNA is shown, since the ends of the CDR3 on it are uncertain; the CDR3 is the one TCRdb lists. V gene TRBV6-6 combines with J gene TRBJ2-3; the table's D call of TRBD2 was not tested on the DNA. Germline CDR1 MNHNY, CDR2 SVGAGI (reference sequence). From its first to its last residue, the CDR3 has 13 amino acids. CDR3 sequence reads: CASSYSGGAPPQT.

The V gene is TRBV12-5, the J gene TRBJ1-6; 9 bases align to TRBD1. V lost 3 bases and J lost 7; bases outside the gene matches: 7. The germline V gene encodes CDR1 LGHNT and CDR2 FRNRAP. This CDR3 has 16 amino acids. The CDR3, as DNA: TGTGCTAGTGGTTTCCCCCGGGACAGGGAGAATTCACCCCTCCACTTT. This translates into CASGFPRDRENSPLHF.

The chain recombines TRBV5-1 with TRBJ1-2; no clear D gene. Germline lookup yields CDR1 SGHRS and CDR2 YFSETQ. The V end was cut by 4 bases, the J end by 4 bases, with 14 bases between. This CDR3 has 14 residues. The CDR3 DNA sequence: TGCGCCAGCAGCGCTGGATGGGGTTCCTATGGCTACACCTTC. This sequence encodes CASSAGWGSYGYTF.

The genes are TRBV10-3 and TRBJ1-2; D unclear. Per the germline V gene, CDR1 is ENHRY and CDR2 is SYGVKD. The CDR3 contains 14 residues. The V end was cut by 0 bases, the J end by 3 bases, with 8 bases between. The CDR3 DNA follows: TGTGCCATCAGTGAGTCGGAAAGATACTATGGCTACACCTTC. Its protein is CAISESERYYGYTF.

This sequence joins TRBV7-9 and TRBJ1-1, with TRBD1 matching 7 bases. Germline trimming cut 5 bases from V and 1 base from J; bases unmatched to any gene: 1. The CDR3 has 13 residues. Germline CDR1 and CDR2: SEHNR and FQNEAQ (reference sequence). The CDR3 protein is CASSRTGNTEAFF. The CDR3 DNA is TGTGCCAGCAGCAGGACAGGGAACACTGAAGCTTTCTTT.

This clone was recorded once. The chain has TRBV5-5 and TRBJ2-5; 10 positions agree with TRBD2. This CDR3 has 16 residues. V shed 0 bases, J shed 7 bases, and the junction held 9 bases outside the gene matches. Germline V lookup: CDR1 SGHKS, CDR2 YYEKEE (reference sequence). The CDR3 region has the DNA TGTGCCAGCAGCTTGGAGGCTAGCGGGGGCCCCGGGACCCAGTACTTC. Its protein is CASSLEASGGPGTQYF.